This section outlines one T cell receptor beta chain sequence together with its context. Assay: immunoSEQ multiplex PCR; the TCRdb copy retains only in-frame clones and omits some. Among 68,000 or so clones, approximately 90% were seen once, and the ten largest hold roughly 5%. These data belong to a study of technical replicates of blood from a handful of donors. Germline CDR1 reads SGDLS; CDR2 reads YYNGEE. V was shortened by 0 bases and J by 1 base, with 9 bases between the two germline ends. The CDR3 covers 15 residues. The clonotype comes from a human donor in good health. Some clones in this sample may be carry-over from other donors' samples. Input material: PBMCs. The chain recombines TRBV9 with TRBJ2-3; perhaps TRBD2 as D (6 bases). The CDR3 coding sequence is TGTGCCAGCAGCGTAGACGGGGGAGGCACAGATACGCAGTATTTT. This codes for CASSVDGGGTDTQYF.